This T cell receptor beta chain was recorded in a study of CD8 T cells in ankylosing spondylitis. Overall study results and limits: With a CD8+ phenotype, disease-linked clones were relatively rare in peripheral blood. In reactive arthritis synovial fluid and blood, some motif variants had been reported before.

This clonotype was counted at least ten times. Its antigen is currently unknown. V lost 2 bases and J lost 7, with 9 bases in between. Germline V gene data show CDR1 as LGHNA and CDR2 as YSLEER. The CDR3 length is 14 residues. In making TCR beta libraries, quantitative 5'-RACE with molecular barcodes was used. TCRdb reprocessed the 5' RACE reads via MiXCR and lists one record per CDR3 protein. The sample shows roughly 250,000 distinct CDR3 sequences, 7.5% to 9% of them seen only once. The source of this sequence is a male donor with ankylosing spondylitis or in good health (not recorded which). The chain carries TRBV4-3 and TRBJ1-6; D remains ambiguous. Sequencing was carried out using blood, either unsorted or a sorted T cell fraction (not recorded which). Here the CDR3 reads CASSQRQLNSPLHF. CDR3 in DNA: TGCGCCAGCAGCCAACGGCAGCTAAATTCACCCCTCCACTTT.